Each of the 8 T cell receptor beta chains below was sequenced from the same sample in a study of identical twins. Each CDR3 protein is one row after TCRdb ran MiXCR on the 5' RACE reads. The sample has 640,000 or so distinct CDR3 sequences; 6% to 6.5% are singletons. Sequencing was performed on naive T cells sorted from blood. Receptor source: a man aged 18 to 29 in good health.

In its sample, this clonotype was seen a few times. The chain couples TRBV12-3 or TRBV12-4 to TRBJ2-1; 8 positions match TRBD2. The CDR3 is 14 residues long. After removal of 8 bases from V and 8 bases from J, the junction contained 11 bases not matched to a gene. The CDR3 is CASSKREISDEQFF. The CDR3 nucleotides read TGTGCCAGCTCCAAGCGGGAGATTTCGGATGAGCAGTTCTTC.

This clonotype has at least ten counts. The chain employs TRBV20-1 and TRBJ2-3; 10 nucleotides align to TRBD2. Germline CDR1 DFQATT, CDR2 SNEGSKA (reference sequence). The CDR3 is 15 residues long. V lost 7 bases to trimming and J lost 3 bases; unmatched junction nucleotides: 10. CDR3: CSDVASGSITDTQYF. The DNA for the CDR3 is TGCAGTGATGTGGCTAGCGGGAGTATAACAGATACGCAGTATTTT.

This clonotype came up many times. The J gene is TRBJ2-7, the V gene TRBV7-2; TRBD1 matches 7 bases. Germline trimming cut 1 base from V and 4 bases from J; bases unmatched to any gene: 4. Germline CDR1 SGHTA, CDR2 FQGNSA. The length of the CDR3 is 14 residues. The CDR3 protein is CASSLDYRGYEQYF. The CDR3 DNA reads TGTGCCAGCAGCTTAGATTACAGGGGATACGAGCAGTACTTC. The entire variable domain, with the rest obtained from reference TRBV7-2 and TRBJ2-7, is as follows: GAGVSQSPSNKVTEKGKDVELRCDPISGHTALYWYRQSLGQGLEFLIYFQGNSAPDKSGLPSDRFSAERTGGSVSTLTIQRTQQEDSAVYLCASSLDYRGYEQYFGPGTRLTVT.

This clonotype was seen ten or more times. This chain links TRBV29-1 with TRBJ2-7, with unresolved D. From germline, CDR1 is SQVTM and CDR2 ANQGSEA. The CDR3 length is 12 residues. V lost 5 bases and J lost 2, with 10 bases in between. The CDR3 DNA follows: TGCAGCGTTTCGGCGGATGCCTACGAGCAGTACTTC. As protein: CSVSADAYEQYF.

The CDR3 DNA is TGCAGTGCTAGGAGTAGCGTCTCAGATACGCAGTATTTT. Protein: CSARSSVSDTQYF. The gene calls are TRBV20-1 and TRBJ2-3, with D perhaps TRBD2 (5 bases). The germline V gene encodes CDR1 DFQATT and CDR2 SNEGSKA (reference sequence). This CDR3 contains 13 residues. The ends were cut back, 3 bases at V and 4 bases at J, with 11 bases in the middle.

This clonotype was detected many times. The rearrangement links TRBV13 to TRBJ2-2; weak D call: TRBD2 (6 bases). Deletions cut 3 bases from V and 5 bases from J, with 7 bases between. Germline V gene data show CDR1 as PRHDT and CDR2 as FYEKMQ (reference sequence). The CDR3 has 13 residues. The CDR3 DNA reads TGTGCCAGCAGCTTCGGGACTACCGGGGAGCTGTTTTTT. This encodes CASSFGTTGELFF.

The V call is TRBV6-2 or TRBV6-3, the J call TRBJ2-7; 7 bases align to TRBD2. Trimming at V came to 11 bases and at J to 2 bases, leaving 6 bases not matched to a gene. There are 12 residues in the CDR3. Germline assignment: CDR1 MNHEY and CDR2 SVGEGT. The DNA of the CDR3 is TGTGCCGGAGGGCGGGGGACCTACGAGCAGTACTTC. This translates into CAGGRGTYEQYF.

The chain employs TRBV20-1 and TRBJ2-7, with a weak D call TRBD2 (5 bases). The V end lost 1 base, the J end lost 6 bases, and 13 bases lay between the germline ends. Germline V gene sequence: CDR1 DFQATT, CDR2 SNEGSKA (reference sequence). CDR3 size: 13 residues. CDR3 coding DNA: TGCAGTGCTAGAGGACTACTTGTTACCGAGCAGTACTTC. It translates to CSARGLLVTEQYF.